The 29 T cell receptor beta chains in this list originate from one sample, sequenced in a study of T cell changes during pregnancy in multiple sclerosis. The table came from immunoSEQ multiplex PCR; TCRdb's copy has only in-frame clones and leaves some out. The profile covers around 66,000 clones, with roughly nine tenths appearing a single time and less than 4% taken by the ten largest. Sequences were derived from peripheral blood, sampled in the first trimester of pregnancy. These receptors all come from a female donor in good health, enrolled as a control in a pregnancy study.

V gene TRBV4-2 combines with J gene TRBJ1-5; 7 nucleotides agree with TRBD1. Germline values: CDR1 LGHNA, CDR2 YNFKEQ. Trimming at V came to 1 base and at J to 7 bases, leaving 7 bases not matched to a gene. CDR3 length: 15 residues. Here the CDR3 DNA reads TGTGCCAGCAGCCAAGGACAGGGTCTGGACCAGCCCCAGCATTTT. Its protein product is CASSQGQGLDQPQHF.

The chain's CDR3 is CASSRGQQNTGELFF. CDR3 DNA sequence: TGTGCCAGCAGCCGAGGACAGCAGAACACCGGGGAGCTGTTTTTT. J is TRBJ2-2 and V is TRBV7-9, with D tentatively TRBD1 (6 bases). The germline CDR1 and CDR2 sequences are SEHNR and FQNEAQ (reference sequence). The CDR3 runs 15 residues. V was trimmed by 5 bases and J by 1 base, leaving 11 bases between them.

In nucleotides, the CDR3 is TGTGCCAGCAGTTCCCTGCTAGCGGGAGGGAGGGATGAGCAGTTCTTC. This encodes CASSSLLAGGRDEQFF. This chain connects TRBV27 to TRBJ2-1; TRBD2 matches 12 bases. CDR1 is MNHEY and CDR2 is SMNVEV in the germline V gene (reference sequence). CDR3 size: 16 residues. J was trimmed by 8 bases and V by 4 bases; bases with no gene match: 9.

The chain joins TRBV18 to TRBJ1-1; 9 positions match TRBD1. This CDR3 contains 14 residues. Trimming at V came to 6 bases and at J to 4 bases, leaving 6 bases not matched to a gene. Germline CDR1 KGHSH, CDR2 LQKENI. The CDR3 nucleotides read TGTGCCAGCTCGCGGGACAGGGAGGGCACTGAAGCTTTCTTT. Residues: CASSRDREGTEAFF.

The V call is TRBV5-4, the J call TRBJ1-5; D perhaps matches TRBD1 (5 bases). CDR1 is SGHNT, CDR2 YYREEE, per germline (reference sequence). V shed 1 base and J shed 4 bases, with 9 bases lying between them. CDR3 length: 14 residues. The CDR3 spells CASSLMGGNQPQHF. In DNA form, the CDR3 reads TGTGCCAGCAGCTTGATGGGGGGAAATCAGCCCCAGCATTTT.

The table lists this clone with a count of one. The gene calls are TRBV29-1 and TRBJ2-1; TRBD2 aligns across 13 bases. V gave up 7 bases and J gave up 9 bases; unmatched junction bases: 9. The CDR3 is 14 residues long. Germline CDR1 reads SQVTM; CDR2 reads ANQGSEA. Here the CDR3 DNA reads TGCAGCGGTGGACTAGCGGGAGTAGTAGGTGAGCAGTTCTTC. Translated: CSGGLAGVVGEQFF.

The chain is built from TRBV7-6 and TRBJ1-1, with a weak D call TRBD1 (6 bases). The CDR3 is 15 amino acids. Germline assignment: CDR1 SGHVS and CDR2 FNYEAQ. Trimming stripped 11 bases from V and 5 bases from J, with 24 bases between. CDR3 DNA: TGTGCCTCAAGTTTGGGACAAATGGGGGTTACTGAAGCTTTCTTT. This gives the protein CASSLGQMGVTEAFF.

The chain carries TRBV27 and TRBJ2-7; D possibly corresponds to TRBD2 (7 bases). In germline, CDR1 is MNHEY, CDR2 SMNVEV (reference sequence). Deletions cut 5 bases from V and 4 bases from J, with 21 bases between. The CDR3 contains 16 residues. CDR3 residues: CASSLFRTGRGYEQYF. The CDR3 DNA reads TGTGCCAGCAGTCTATTTCGGACGGGGAGGGGGTACGAGCAGTACTTC.

This CDR3 reads CASTSWENQREQFF. CDR3 bases: TGTGCCAGCACTTCCTGGGAAAATCAGCGGGAGCAGTTCTTC. The chain combines TRBV9 with TRBJ2-1, with a possible D match to TRBD2 (5 bases). The V gene's germline CDR1 is SGDLS and CDR2 YYNGEE. V was shortened by 6 bases and J by 10 bases, with 20 bases between the two germline ends. There are 14 residues in the CDR3.

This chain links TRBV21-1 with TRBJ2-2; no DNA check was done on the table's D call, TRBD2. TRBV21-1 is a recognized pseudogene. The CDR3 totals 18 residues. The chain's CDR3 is CASSMLASGGRGTGELFF. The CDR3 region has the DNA TGTGCCAGCAGCATGTTAGCTAGCGGGGGTCGGGGGACCGGGGAGCTGTTTTTT.

CDR3 sequence: CASAGGQGFDEQYF. The CDR3 DNA is TGCGCCAGTGCAGGGGGACAGGGGTTCGACGAGCAGTACTTC. V and J are TRBV5-1 and TRBJ2-7; 10 nucleotides line up with TRBD1. The V segment lost 8 bases and the J segment 5 bases; nucleotides outside the gene matches: 10. The CDR3 has 14 amino acids. Germline loops: CDR1 SGHRS, CDR2 YFSETQ.

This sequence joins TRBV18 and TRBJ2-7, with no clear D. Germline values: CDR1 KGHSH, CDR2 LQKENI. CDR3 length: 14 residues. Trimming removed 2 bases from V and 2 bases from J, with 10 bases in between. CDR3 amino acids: CASSPGQNAYEQYF. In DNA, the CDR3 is TGTGCCAGCTCACCAGGGCAGAACGCCTACGAGCAGTACTTC.

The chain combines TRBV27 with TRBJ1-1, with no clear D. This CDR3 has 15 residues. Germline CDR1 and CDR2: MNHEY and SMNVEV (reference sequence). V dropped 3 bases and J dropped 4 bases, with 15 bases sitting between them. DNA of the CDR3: TGTGCCAGCAGTTTGACTCCTTCTCCGAGCACTGAAGCTTTCTTT. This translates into CASSLTPSPSTEAFF.

CDR3 nucleotides: TGTGCCAGCAGGTCCGGGGGGCAAGGAAACACCATATATTTT. It codes for CASRSGGQGNTIYF. The rearrangement joins TRBV28 to TRBJ1-3, with a weak D call TRBD1 (6 bases). CDR1 is MDHEN and CDR2 is SYDVKM in the germline V gene. This CDR3 comprises 14 residues. V was trimmed by 6 bases and J by 4 bases, leaving 13 bases between them.

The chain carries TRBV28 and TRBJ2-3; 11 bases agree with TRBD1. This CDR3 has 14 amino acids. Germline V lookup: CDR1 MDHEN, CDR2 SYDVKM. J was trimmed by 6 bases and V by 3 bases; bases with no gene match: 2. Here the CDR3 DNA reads TGTGCCAGCAGTTTCGGGACAGGGGGGGATACGCAGTATTTT. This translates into CASSFGTGGDTQYF.

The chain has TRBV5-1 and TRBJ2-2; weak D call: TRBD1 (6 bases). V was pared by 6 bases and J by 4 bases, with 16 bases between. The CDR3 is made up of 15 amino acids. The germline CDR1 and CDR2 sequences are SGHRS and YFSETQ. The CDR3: CASNPQGVSTGELFF. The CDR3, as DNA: TGCGCCAGCAACCCACAGGGTGTCAGCACCGGGGAGCTGTTTTTT.

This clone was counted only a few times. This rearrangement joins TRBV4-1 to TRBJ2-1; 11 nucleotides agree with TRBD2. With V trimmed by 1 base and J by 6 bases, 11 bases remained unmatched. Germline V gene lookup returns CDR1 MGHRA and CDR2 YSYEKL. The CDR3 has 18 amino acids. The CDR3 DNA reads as TGCGCCAGCAGCCAAGTCGATATGGGGCTAGCGGGAGGCAATGAGCAGTTCTTC. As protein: CASSQVDMGLAGGNEQFF.

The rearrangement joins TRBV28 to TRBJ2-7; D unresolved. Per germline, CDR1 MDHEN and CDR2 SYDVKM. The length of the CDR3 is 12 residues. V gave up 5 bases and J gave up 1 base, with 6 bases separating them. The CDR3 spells CASSLGSYEQYF. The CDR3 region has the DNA TGTGCCAGCAGTCTAGGTTCCTACGAGCAGTACTTC.

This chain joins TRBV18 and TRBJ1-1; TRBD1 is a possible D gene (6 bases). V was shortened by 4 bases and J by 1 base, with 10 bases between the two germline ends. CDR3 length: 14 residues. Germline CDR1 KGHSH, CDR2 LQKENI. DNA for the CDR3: TGTGCCAGCTCACGAGGGACACCGAACACTGAAGCTTTCTTT. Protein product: CASSRGTPNTEAFF. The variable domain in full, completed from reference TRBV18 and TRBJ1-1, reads NAGVMQNPRHLVRRRGQEARLRCSPMKGHSHVYWYRQLPEEGLKFMVYLQKENIIDESGMPKERFSAEFPKEGPSILRIQQVVRGDSAAYFCASSRGTPNTEAFFGQGTRLTVV.

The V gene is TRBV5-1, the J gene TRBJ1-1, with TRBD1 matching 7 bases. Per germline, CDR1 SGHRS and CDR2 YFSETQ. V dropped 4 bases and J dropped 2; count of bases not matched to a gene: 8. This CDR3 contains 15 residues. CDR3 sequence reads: CASSRTGQENTEAFF. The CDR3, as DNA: TGCGCCAGCAGCCGGACCGGACAGGAAAACACTGAAGCTTTCTTT.

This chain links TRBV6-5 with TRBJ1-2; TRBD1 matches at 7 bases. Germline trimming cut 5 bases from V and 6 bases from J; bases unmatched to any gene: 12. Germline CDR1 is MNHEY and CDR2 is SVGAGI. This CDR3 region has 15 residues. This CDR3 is CASSPRDRPAHGYTF. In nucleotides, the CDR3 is TGTGCCAGCAGTCCTCGGGACAGACCTGCGCATGGCTACACCTTC.

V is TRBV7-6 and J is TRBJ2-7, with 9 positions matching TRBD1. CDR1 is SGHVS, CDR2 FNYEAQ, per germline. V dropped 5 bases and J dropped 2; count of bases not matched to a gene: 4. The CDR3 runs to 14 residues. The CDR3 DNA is TGTGCCAGCAGCCCCCGGACAGGGGCCTACGAGCAGTACTTC. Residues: CASSPRTGAYEQYF.

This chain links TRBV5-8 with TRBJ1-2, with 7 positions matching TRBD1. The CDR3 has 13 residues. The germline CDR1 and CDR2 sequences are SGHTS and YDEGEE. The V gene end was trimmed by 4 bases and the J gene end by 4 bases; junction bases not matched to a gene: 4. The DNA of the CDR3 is TGTGCCAGCAGCCAACAGGGGATCTATGGCTACACCTTC. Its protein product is CASSQQGIYGYTF. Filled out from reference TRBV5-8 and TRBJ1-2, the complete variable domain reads EAGVTQSPTHLIKTRGQQATLRCSPISGHTSVYWYQQALGLGLQFLLWYDEGEERNRGNFPPRFSGRQFPNYSSELNVNALELEDSALYLCASSQQGIYGYTFGSGTRLTVV.

This CDR3 reads CASSLILGLEVYNEQFF. The DNA of the CDR3 is TGTGCCAGCAGCCTCATTTTGGGACTAGAAGTCTACAATGAGCAGTTCTTC. This sequence joins TRBV5-5 and TRBJ2-1; 8 nucleotides agree with TRBD2. Germline V gene data show CDR1 as SGHKS and CDR2 as YYEKEE (reference sequence). This CDR3 region has 17 residues. With 4 bases clipped from V and 3 bases from J, the junction kept 12 bases outside the gene matches.

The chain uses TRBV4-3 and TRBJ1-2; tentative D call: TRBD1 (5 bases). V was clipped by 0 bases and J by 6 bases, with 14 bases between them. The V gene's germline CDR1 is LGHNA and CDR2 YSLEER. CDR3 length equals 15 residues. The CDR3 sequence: CASSQDAGTFDGYTF. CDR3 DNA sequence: TGCGCCAGCAGCCAAGATGCAGGGACTTTTGATGGCTACACCTTC.

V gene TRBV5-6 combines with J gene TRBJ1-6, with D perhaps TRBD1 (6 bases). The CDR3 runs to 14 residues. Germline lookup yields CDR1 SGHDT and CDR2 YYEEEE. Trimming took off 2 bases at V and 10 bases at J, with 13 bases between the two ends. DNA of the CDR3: TGTGCCAGCAGCTTTCCAGGGGAGTTCTCACCCCTCCACTTT. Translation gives CASSFPGEFSPLHF.

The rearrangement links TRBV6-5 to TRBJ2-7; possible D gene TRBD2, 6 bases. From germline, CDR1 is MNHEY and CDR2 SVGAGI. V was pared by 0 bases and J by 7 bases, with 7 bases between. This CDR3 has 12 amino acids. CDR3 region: CASSYSGREQYF. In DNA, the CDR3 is TGTGCCAGCAGTTACTCGGGGAGGGAGCAGTACTTC.

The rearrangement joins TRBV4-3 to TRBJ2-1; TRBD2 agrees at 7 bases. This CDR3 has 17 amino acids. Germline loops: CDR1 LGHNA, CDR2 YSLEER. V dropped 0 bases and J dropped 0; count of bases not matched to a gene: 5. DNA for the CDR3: TGCGCCAGCAGCCAAGATGAGGGCGGGAGCTCCTACAATGAGCAGTTCTTC. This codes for CASSQDEGGSSYNEQFF.

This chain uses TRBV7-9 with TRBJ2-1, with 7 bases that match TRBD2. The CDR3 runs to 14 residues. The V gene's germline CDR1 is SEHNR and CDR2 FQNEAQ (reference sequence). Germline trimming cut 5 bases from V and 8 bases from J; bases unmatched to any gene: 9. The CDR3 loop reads CASSPGDYLDEQFF. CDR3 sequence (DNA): TGTGCCAGCAGCCCTGGGGACTACTTGGATGAGCAGTTCTTC.